The 20 T cell receptor beta chains given below trace back to one sample, sequenced in a study of cytomegalovirus exposure and HLA in healthy donors. With 60 Vbeta and 13 Jbeta primers, the PCR was carried out. Only in-frame clones appear in the TCRdb table, and some are missing; sequencing was by immunoSEQ multiplex PCR. This sample has 120,000 or so clones, with roughly 80% found just once. The sample consisted of PBMCs. The receptors derive from a man aged 55-75 years in good health and CMV-seropositive.

In regard to this clone: An end of the junction does not agree with germline; a read error may underlie this. Different DNA sequences within this sample yield the same CDR3. This chain uses TRBV11-2 with TRBJ1-2; unclear D gene. CDR3 length equals 12 residues. The germline gives CDR1 SGHAT, CDR2 FQNNGV. The CDR3, as DNA: TGCGCCAGCAGCTCGGGCCCGGGAGGCTACACCTTC. Translation: CASSSGPGGYTF.

In the case of this clone: A read error may produce the germline difference seen at one junction end. The CDR3 reads CASSRGGLADTPSF. CDR3 DNA: TGCGCCAGCAGCCGCGGAGGTCTAGCGGATACCCCATCCTTC. The chain employs TRBV5-1 and TRBJ2-7, with 7 bases identical to TRBD2. CDR3 length: 14 residues. Germline CDR1 and CDR2: SGHRS and YFSETQ.

V is TRBV6-4 and J is TRBJ2-1; 10 nucleotides match TRBD2. Losses at the gene ends were 3 bases for V and 2 bases for J; bases not matched to a gene: 7. The CDR3 loop spans 17 amino acids. Looked up from germline, CDR1 is MRHNA and CDR2 is SNTAGT. As DNA, the CDR3 is TGTGCCAGCAGTGAGTCTAGCGGGAGTGGCCCCTACAATGAGCAGTTCTTC. Protein: CASSESSGSGPYNEQFF.

The chain joins TRBV30 to TRBJ1-1, with D maybe TRBD1 (6 bases). With 5 bases removed from V and 5 bases from J, the gap between germline ends came to 15 bases. The CDR3 has 13 residues. The germline V gene encodes CDR1 GTSNPN and CDR2 SVGIG (reference sequence). The CDR3 nucleotides are TGTGCCTGGGGGGAACAGGGAAATACTGAAGCTTTCTTT. Its protein product is CAWGEQGNTEAFF.

This clone was found a few times. This chain joins TRBV11-2 and TRBJ1-3; weak D call: TRBD1 (5 bases). Germline loops: CDR1 SGHAT, CDR2 FQNNGV. There are 14 residues in the CDR3. V shed 5 bases and J shed 3 bases, with 11 bases lying between them. CDR3 amino acids: CASSQGHNGNTIYF. As DNA, the CDR3 is TGTGCCAGCAGCCAAGGACATAATGGAAACACCATATATTTT.

This clone was counted only a few times. The V gene is TRBV11-1, the J gene TRBJ1-1; TRBD1 matches at 8 bases. Germline values: CDR1 SGHAT, CDR2 FQDESV (reference sequence). This CDR3 has 14 amino acids. With V trimmed by 4 bases and J by 4 bases, 5 bases remained unmatched. The CDR3 DNA reads TGTGCCAGCAGCTCGATGACAGGGGTCACTGAAGCTTTCTTT. Residues: CASSSMTGVTEAFF.

The chain combines TRBV6-1 with TRBJ2-5, with 7 nucleotides matching TRBD1. CDR3 length equals 14 residues. Germline CDR1 MNHNS, CDR2 SASEGT. The V gene end was trimmed by 6 bases and the J gene end by 6 bases; junction bases not matched to a gene: 10. CDR3 in DNA: TGTGCCAGCAGGATGAGACAGGGCGAAAAGACCCAGTACTTC. Translation: CASRMRQGEKTQYF.

This rearrangement joins TRBV7-9 to TRBJ2-2, with a weak D call TRBD2 (6 bases). The CDR3 contains 14 residues. Trimming stripped 5 bases from V and 6 bases from J, with 13 bases between. Per germline, CDR1 SEHNR and CDR2 FQNEAQ (reference sequence). CDR3 sequence reads: CASSPGTASGELFF. The CDR3 bases are TGTGCCAGCAGCCCCGGGACTGCCTCCGGGGAGCTGTTTTTT.

This sequence joins TRBV6-5 and TRBJ2-3; D remains ambiguous. The CDR3 is made up of 16 amino acids. Looked up from germline, CDR1 is MNHEY and CDR2 is SVGAGI. V was cut by 0 bases and J by 4 bases, with 14 bases left in between. The CDR3 loop reads CASSYSTAPRPDTQYF. Here the CDR3 DNA reads TGTGCCAGCAGTTACTCGACGGCTCCTAGACCAGATACGCAGTATTTT.

The chain has TRBV5-1 and TRBJ2-1; TRBD1 agrees at 8 bases. Germline assignment: CDR1 SGHRS and CDR2 YFSETQ. This CDR3 is built from 15 residues. V trimming: 4 bases; J trimming: 3 bases; junction bases outside the gene matches: 6. The CDR3 DNA follows: TGCGCCAGCAGCACCGGGACAGGCTACTACAATGAGCAGTTCTTC. Translation gives CASSTGTGYYNEQFF. The variable domain in full, completed from reference TRBV5-1 and TRBJ2-1, reads KAGVTQTPRYLIKTRGQQVTLSCSPISGHRSVSWYQQTPGQGLQFLFEYFSETQRNKGNFPGRFSGRQFSNSRSEMNVSTLELGDSALYLCASSTGTGYYNEQFFGPGTRLTVL.

The chain is built from TRBV19 and TRBJ2-1, with 9 bases fitting TRBD1. This CDR3 is 12 amino acids long. The V gene's germline CDR1 is LNHDA and CDR2 SQIVND (reference sequence). CDR3 DNA sequence: TGTGAGTCCCGGGACAGGGCAAATGAGCAGTTCTTC. Its protein is CESRDRANEQFF.

Here the CDR3 reads CASSLGQGAGNEQYF. The CDR3 DNA reads TGTGCCAGCAGCTTAGGACAGGGGGCAGGAAACGAGCAGTACTTC. The chain is built from TRBV11-2 and TRBJ2-7; 10 bases align to TRBD1. This CDR3 has 15 amino acids. V shed 1 base and J 5 bases; nucleotides not matched to a gene: 5. Germline V gene sequence: CDR1 SGHAT, CDR2 FQNNGV. Full variable domain (outside the CDR3, taken from reference TRBV11-2 and TRBJ2-7): EAGVAQSPRYKIIEKRQSVAFWCNPISGHATLYWYQQILGQGPKLLIQFQNNGVVDDSQLPKDRFSAERLKGVDSTLKIQPAKLEDSAVYLCASSLGQGAGNEQYFGPGTRLTVT.

This clone came up once. The rearrangement links TRBV28 to TRBJ1-5; D not resolved. V shed 2 bases and J shed 2 bases, with 4 bases lying between them. The CDR3 has 13 amino acids. Germline values: CDR1 MDHEN, CDR2 SYDVKM. This CDR3 reads CASSLQGNQPQHF. CDR3 nucleotides: TGTGCCAGCAGTTTACAGGGCAATCAGCCCCAGCATTTT.

The V and J genes are TRBV2 and TRBJ1-3; no reliable D call. The CDR3 loop spans 12 amino acids. The V end was cut by 6 bases, the J end by 4 bases, with 7 bases between. CDR1 SNHLY and CDR2 FYNNEI come from the germline V gene. CDR3 in amino acids: CASRAGGNTIYF. The DNA of the CDR3 is TGTGCCAGCAGGGCCGGGGGAAACACCATATATTTT.

The chain joins TRBV19 to TRBJ1-3; D remains unclear. The CDR3 length is 16 residues. V shed 1 base and J shed 0 bases, with 10 bases lying between them. The germline V gene has CDR1 LNHDA and CDR2 SQIVND (reference sequence). CDR3 sequence: CASSIGTAGSGNTIYF. CDR3 nucleotide sequence: TGTGCCAGTAGTATAGGGACGGCGGGCTCTGGAAACACCATATATTTT.

The genes are TRBV30 and TRBJ2-5, with TRBD1 as a possible D gene (5 bases). The J call is uncertain, as TRBJ2-7 better fits the DNA end. The CDR3 is 15 residues long. Germline V gene lookup returns CDR1 GTSNPN and CDR2 SVGIG (reference sequence). The CDR3 protein is CAWRDRTTVAYEQYF. Written as DNA, the CDR3 is TGTGCCTGGAGGGATCGGACAACCGTTGCCTACGAGCAGTACTTC.

This chain joins TRBV28 and TRBJ2-5; the D gene is possibly TRBD1 (7 bases). CDR1 and CDR2 from the germline V gene are MDHEN and SYDVKM. V lost 10 bases to trimming and J lost 2 bases, with 23 bases between them. The length of the CDR3 is 16 residues. The CDR3 is CATADPGDSSQETQYF. CDR3 nucleotide sequence: TGTGCCACCGCCGATCCGGGGGACAGCTCTCAAGAGACCCAGTACTTC.

This clone was seen only once. This rearrangement joins TRBV7-9 to TRBJ2-2; D perhaps matches TRBD2 (5 bases). This CDR3 has 16 amino acids. The V end lost 2 bases, the J end lost 1 base, and 11 bases lay between the germline ends. Germline CDR1 reads SEHNR; CDR2 reads FQNEAQ (reference sequence). As DNA, the CDR3 is TGTGCCAGCAGCTTATTTAGCAGCGGGAACACCGGGGAGCTGTTTTTT. Its protein product is CASSLFSSGNTGELFF.

The chain recombines TRBV5-4 with TRBJ2-5, with TRBD1 as a possible D gene (6 bases). V was shortened by 1 base and J by 2 bases, with 9 bases between the two germline ends. The CDR3 sequence is 14 residues long. Germline CDR1 reads SGHNT; CDR2 reads YYREEE (reference sequence). The CDR3 sequence: CASSLTRGQETQYF. DNA of the CDR3: TGTGCCAGCAGCTTGACAAGGGGGCAAGAGACCCAGTACTTC.

The chain employs TRBV19 and TRBJ2-2; 8 bases fit TRBD2. V was clipped by 3 bases and J by 7 bases; unmatched bases: 19. Germline CDR1 and CDR2: LNHDA and SQIVND (reference sequence). The CDR3 spans 19 residues. The CDR3, as DNA: TGTGCCAGTAGTATTTTTTATACTAGCGGAGATACACAGATCGGGGAGCTGTTTTTT. Its protein product is CASSIFYTSGDTQIGELFF.